This entry lists 17 T cell receptor beta chains sequenced from one sample in a study of OX40 agonist ivuxolimab in advanced cancers. Sequenced by immunoSEQ multiplex PCR; TCRdb stores in-frame clones only, minus some. Of 40,000 to 55,000 clones in the sample, roughly nine tenths are singletons; the top ten hold 5.5% to 7%. The sequencing used CD4+ or CD8+ T cells sorted from blood, collected in a trial of the OX40 agonist ivuxolimab. These receptor sequences come from an adult with an advanced solid tumor such as melanoma, head and neck, liver or kidney cancer.

This clone was seen only a few times. This chain uses TRBV5-1 with TRBJ1-6, with 8 bases that match TRBD1. The ends lost 0 bases at V and 8 bases at J; junction bases unmatched: 4. Germline V CDR1 and CDR2: SGHRS, YFSETQ. This CDR3 region has 15 residues. The CDR3 coding sequence is TGCGCCAGCAGCTTGGAACAGGGGGAGGATTCACCCCTCCACTTT. It specifies CASSLEQGEDSPLHF. Combining the CDR3 with reference TRBV5-1 and TRBJ1-6 gives the whole variable domain KAGVTQTPRYLIKTRGQQVTLSCSPISGHRSVSWYQQTPGQGLQFLFEYFSETQRNKGNFPGRFSGRQFSNSRSEMNVSTLELGDSALYLCASSLEQGEDSPLHFGNGTRLTVT.

The V call is TRBV6-1, the J call TRBJ1-4, with D possibly being TRBD1 (5 bases). V was trimmed by 3 bases and J by 7 bases, leaving 12 bases between them. The CDR3 has 14 amino acids. The germline CDR1 and CDR2 sequences are MNHNS and SASEGT. The CDR3 DNA sequence: TGTGCCAGCAGTGATAGGCCGGGACGTGAAAAACTGTTTTTT. It yields the protein CASSDRPGREKLFF.

V is TRBV6-1 and J is TRBJ1-2; D unclear. Between the trimmed V and J ends, which lost 6 bases and 7 bases, there was a span of 6 bases. Germline CDR1 MNHNS, CDR2 SASEGT. This CDR3 is built from 10 residues. The CDR3 sequence: CASRRGGYTF. DNA of the CDR3: TGTGCCAGCAGAAGAGGTGGCTACACCTTC.

This sequence joins TRBV19 and TRBJ1-5, with 10 bases matching TRBD1. V was pared by 5 bases and J by 0 bases, with 4 bases of the junction left unmatched. CDR1 and CDR2 from the germline V gene are LNHDA and SQIVND (reference sequence). The CDR3 loop spans 16 amino acids. DNA for the CDR3: TGTGCCAGTAGTCAATGGACAGGGGGTAGCAATCAGCCCCAGCATTTT. Amino acid sequence: CASSQWTGGSNQPQHF.

In this sample, this clone turned up once. The chain uses TRBV2 and TRBJ2-5; 9 nucleotides line up with TRBD2. From germline, CDR1 is SNHLY and CDR2 FYNNEI. The CDR3 is made up of 17 amino acids. Unmatched junction bases numbered 18, after V lost 6 bases and J lost 7 bases. CDR3 sequence reads: CASSPRRGLAPAGTQYF. The CDR3 region has the DNA TGTGCCAGCAGCCCCCGAAGGGGACTAGCACCAGCGGGGACCCAGTACTTC.

The rearrangement links TRBV7-8 to TRBJ1-4; TRBD1 aligns across 7 bases. This CDR3 region has 15 residues. Germline V gives CDR1 SGHVS, CDR2 FQNEAQ. With V trimmed by 4 bases and J by 0 bases, 2 bases remained unmatched. Here the CDR3 DNA reads TGTGCCAGCAGCTGGACAGGTGCAACTAATGAAAAACTGTTTTTT. It translates to CASSWTGATNEKLFF.

V and J are TRBV5-1 and TRBJ2-2; 7 bases agree with TRBD1. The CDR3 runs 16 residues. The trim removed 1 base at V and 1 base at J, leaving 4 bases unmatched. CDR1 is SGHRS and CDR2 is YFSETQ in the germline V gene. CDR3 bases: TGCGCCAGCAGCTTGTTAGACAGGGAGAACACCGGGGAGCTGTTTTTT. Encoded protein: CASSLLDRENTGELFF.

The chain joins TRBV5-6 to TRBJ2-7; D not resolved. The V and J ends lost 0 bases and 2 bases respectively, with 9 bases between them. CDR3 size: 14 residues. Germline CDR1 SGHDT, CDR2 YYEEEE. CDR3 nucleotide sequence: TGTGCCAGCAGCTTGGACATATCCACCTACGAGCAGTACTTC. Translated: CASSLDISTYEQYF.

The chain combines TRBV27 with TRBJ2-7; the match to TRBD1 covers 7 bases. V shed 6 bases, J shed 2 bases, and the junction held 4 bases outside the gene matches. The CDR3 sequence is 13 residues long. CDR1 is MNHEY and CDR2 is SMNVEV in the germline V gene (reference sequence). CDR3 coding DNA: TGTGCCAGCAGCGGACAGGAGACCTACGAGCAGTACTTC. Translating gives CASSGQETYEQYF.

This clone appeared once. The V call is TRBV19, the J call TRBJ1-3, with 7 bases identical to TRBD1. CDR1 is LNHDA and CDR2 is SQIVND in the germline V gene (reference sequence). V lost 9 bases to trimming and J lost 0 bases; unmatched junction nucleotides: 14. There are 17 residues in the CDR3. CDR3 region: CASNPLIQGVSGNTIYF. In DNA form, the CDR3 reads TGTGCCAGCAATCCCCTAATCCAGGGGGTCTCTGGAAACACCATATATTTT.

V and J are TRBV6-1 and TRBJ1-2; possible D gene TRBD1, 5 bases. This CDR3 is built from 14 residues. The germline V gene has CDR1 MNHNS and CDR2 SASEGT. The V gene lost 2 bases and the J gene lost 4 bases, with 11 bases spanning the gap. CDR3: CASSERGRAYGYTF. CDR3 in DNA: TGTGCCAGCAGTGAACGGGGCAGGGCCTATGGCTACACCTTC.

The chain is built from TRBV7-3 and TRBJ2-5; D may be TRBD1 or TRBD2 (6 bases each). Per germline, CDR1 SGHTA and CDR2 FQGTGA. The CDR3 runs to 15 residues. Trimming took 1 base from V and 2 from J, leaving 11 bases between them. CDR3 amino acids: CASSLIRGGQETQYF. The CDR3 bases are TGTGCCAGCAGCTTAATTCGAGGGGGGCAAGAGACCCAGTACTTC.

V usage is TRBV14 and J usage is TRBJ1-4, with D maybe TRBD1 (5 bases). This CDR3 comprises 16 residues. Germline assignment: CDR1 SGHDN and CDR2 FVKESK. Between the trimmed V and J ends, which lost 6 bases and 0 bases, there was a span of 14 bases. The CDR3 loop is CASSTRQLTTNEKLFF. CDR3 coding DNA: TGTGCCAGCAGTACAAGACAGCTAACAACTAATGAAAAACTGTTTTTT.

As regards this clone: A read error may produce the germline difference seen at one junction end. The genes are TRBV30 and TRBJ1-6; TRBD1 might be the D (6 bases). CDR1 and CDR2 from the germline V gene are GTSNPN and SVGIG (reference sequence). The CDR3 length is 16 residues. The chain's CDR3 is CAWSPRLGGGNLPLHF. For the CDR3, the DNA is TGTGCCTGGAGCCCGCGCCTAGGAGGGGGTAATTTACCCCTCCACTTT.

This clone was seen more than once but under ten times. The sample contains more than one DNA sequence encoding this CDR3. The chain combines TRBV9 with TRBJ1-6; D is unclear. V was trimmed by 3 bases and J by 7 bases, leaving 14 bases between them. This CDR3 is built from 15 residues. The germline V gene encodes CDR1 SGDLS and CDR2 YYNGEE. Here the CDR3 reads CASSAAGRGNSPLHF. DNA for the CDR3: TGTGCCAGCAGCGCGGCCGGTCGAGGAAATTCACCCCTCCACTTT.

The chain combines TRBV4-1 with TRBJ1-4, with a weak D call TRBD1 (6 bases). Trimming removed 0 bases at V and 4 bases at J, with 12 bases between. Germline V gene sequence: CDR1 MGHRA, CDR2 YSYEKL. CDR3 length: 16 amino acids. In DNA form, the CDR3 reads TGCGCCAGCAGCCAAGAATGGCGGGGGCTTAATGAAAAACTGTTTTTT. Protein product: CASSQEWRGLNEKLFF.

The count of this clone is one. V and J are TRBV7-3 and TRBJ1-1, with TRBD1 as a possible D gene (5 bases). CDR1 SGHTA and CDR2 FQGTGA come from the germline V gene. V shed 5 bases and J shed 6 bases, with 13 bases lying between them. This CDR3 contains 13 residues. CDR3 sequence: CASSPTGGPEAFF. CDR3 nucleotide sequence: TGTGCCAGCAGCCCCACGGGGGGTCCTGAAGCTTTCTTT.